The present entry profiles one T cell receptor (beta chain) with its context. Its specificity is not known. This sample was included in a study of OX40 agonist ivuxolimab in advanced cancers. About the study: Males comprised 82.7% of the group, whose mean age was approximately 61 years (range roughly 20 to 90). Study results and caveats: Within 6 weeks, CD4+ and CD8+ blood T cells expanded clonally at 0.1 to 3.0 mg/kg. Certain nonresponders likewise exhibited a low normalized T-cell clonal expansion.

Trimming removed 5 bases from V and 1 base from J; junction bases left unmatched: 2. The CDR3 runs 14 residues. The germline gives CDR1 SGHVS, CDR2 FNYEAQ. Sequenced by immunoSEQ multiplex PCR; TCRdb stores in-frame clones only, minus some. The data show tens of thousands of clones, 86% seen once. This chain links TRBV7-6 with TRBJ1-3; 7 bases line up with TRBD1. The sequencing here drew on CD4+ or CD8+ T cells sorted from blood, taken in a trial of the OX40 agonist ivuxolimab. The sequence was obtained from an adult with an advanced solid tumor such as melanoma, head and neck, liver or kidney cancer. The CDR3 spells CASSPTGSGNTIYF. The CDR3 nucleotides are TGTGCCAGCAGCCCGACAGGGTCTGGAAACACCATATATTTT. The whole variable domain, filled in from reference TRBV7-6 and TRBJ1-3, reads GAGVSQSPRYKVTKRGQDVALRCDPISGHVSLYWYRQALGQGPEFLTYFNYEAQQDKSGLPNDRFSAERPEGSISTLTIQRTEQRDSAMYRCASSPTGSGNTIYFGEGSWLTVV.